This record covers a single T cell receptor (beta chain). Under the authors' procedure: Estimation of nucleated cell counts relied on the amplification of reference gene primers. This table comes from immunoSEQ multiplex PCR, and its TCRdb copy is limited to in-frame clones, with some not included. V, J and clone size derive from that table, while D and trimming were established from the DNA sequence. The sample includes around 9,800 clones, 75% to 90% of them seen just once. This specimen belongs to a study of blood T cell repertoires in COVID-19. About the study: Sites across the United States, Italy and Spain contributed samples from acute and convalescent COVID-19. PBMCs, B-cell-depleted T cells, or T cells provided the cDNA or gDNA that made up the material.

The CDR3 runs to 16 residues. Germline V gives CDR1 SQVTM, CDR2 ANQGSEA. With 4 bases clipped from V and 2 bases from J, the junction kept 5 bases outside the gene matches. Sequencing was carried out using peripheral blood. The rearrangement joins TRBV29-1 to TRBJ2-1, with 13 bases identical to TRBD2. This sequence originates from a man between 65 and 85 years old with active COVID-19. In nucleotides, the CDR3 is TGCAGCGTTGTACGACTAGCGGGGGGTCCCTACAATGAGCAGTTCTTC. It encodes CSVVRLAGGPYNEQFF.